This T cell receptor (beta chain) came from a study of blood T cell repertoires in COVID-19. Study information: The United States, Italy and Spain supplied acute and convalescent COVID-19 samples.

Clones were sequenced by immunoSEQ multiplex PCR, and TCRdb holds only the in-frame ones, with some missing. The sample gives approximately 250,000 clones, 84% of which show up once; around 9.1% is in the top ten. Germline V gene lookup returns CDR1 LNHNV and CDR2 YYDKDF (reference sequence). This CDR3 spans 16 amino acids. The V end lost 0 bases, the J end lost 0 bases, and 11 bases lay between the germline ends. This rearrangement joins TRBV15 to TRBJ1-1; possibly TRBD1 for D (5 bases). The material sequenced was peripheral blood. The TCR originated in a human donor in a cohort sampled during active COVID-19. CDR3 in amino acids: CATSRESGRLNTEAFF. Written as DNA, the CDR3 is TGTGCCACCAGCAGAGAGTCAGGGAGGCTGAACACTGAAGCTTTCTTT.